This passage covers 30 T cell receptor beta chains from one sample sequenced in a study of post-analysis software for immune sequencing data (dated by TCRdb to the mid-2010s). General findings and caveats noted by the study authors: About 5 TRBV segments, including TRBV5-6, TRBV5-1 and TRBV20-1, were significantly more frequent in patients than controls.

Libraries were prepared through PCR. The run used an Illumina HiSeq 2500. Unique molecular identifiers were incorporated into TCR beta cDNA libraries to reduce PCR and sequencing biases. The public sequencing data were trimmed at Q25 with fastp and processed into clonotypes with MiXCR by TCRdb, which kept only in-frame beta chains. A single entry per CDR3 protein holds the most common genes and DNA from its merged rows. The sample contains 750,000 to 900,000 distinct CDR3 sequences, around 42% of them found a single time. The top ten clonotypes cover roughly 5% of the sample. These receptors have no identified antigens. Sequencing was performed on blood. These receptors were taken from a girl aged 10 to 17 with multiple sclerosis.

The V gene is TRBV6-5, the J gene TRBJ1-4; perhaps TRBD1 as D (6 bases). V lost 6 bases and J lost 7, with 9 bases in between. Per the germline V gene, CDR1 is MNHEY and CDR2 is SVGAGI. This CDR3 comprises 12 residues. CDR3 bases: TGTGCCAGCAGACAGGGTGGTGAAAAACTGTTTTTT. Protein sequence: CASRQGGEKLFF.

This clonotype was seen a handful of times. This chain connects TRBV29-1 to TRBJ2-3; 8 bases are shared with TRBD1. The CDR3 spans 15 residues. J was trimmed by 0 bases and V by 3 bases; bases with no gene match: 5. CDR1 SQVTM and CDR2 ANQGSEA come from the germline V gene. The CDR3 sequence is CSVDGTGLSTDTQYF. The CDR3 coding sequence is TGCAGCGTTGATGGGACAGGCCTCAGCACAGATACGCAGTATTTT.

V usage is TRBV9 and J usage is TRBJ2-1; 9 nucleotides align to TRBD2. CDR3 length: 16 amino acids. Germline V gives CDR1 SGDLS, CDR2 YYNGEE. V lost 0 bases, J lost 7 bases, and 8 bases stayed unmatched. This CDR3 is CASSVATGLAGNEQFF. The CDR3 DNA follows: TGTGCCAGCAGCGTAGCTACAGGGCTAGCGGGGAATGAGCAGTTCTTC.

CDR3 sequence: CASSPTSRAHDEQYF. In DNA, the CDR3 is TGTGCCAGCAGCCCTACTTCGCGCGCTCATGACGAGCAGTACTTC. This chain joins TRBV28 and TRBJ2-4; D remains ambiguous. The DNA matches TRBJ2-7 better at its end, which makes the J call doubtful. The germline V gene has CDR1 MDHEN and CDR2 SYDVKM. This CDR3 spans 15 amino acids.

This rearrangement joins TRBV5-1 to TRBJ2-3; no clear D. V was pared by 4 bases and J by 5 bases, with 17 bases between. This CDR3 is 15 amino acids long. The germline gives CDR1 SGHRS, CDR2 YFSETQ. CDR3 sequence reads: CASSLSDSIQDTQYF. CDR3 nucleotides: TGCGCCAGCAGCCTCTCTGACTCTATCCAAGATACGCAGTATTTT.

The chain couples TRBV28 to TRBJ2-7; 8 positions agree with TRBD2. The CDR3 has 14 residues. The V and J ends lost 6 bases and 2 bases, in that order; junction bases with no gene match: 6. Per the germline V gene, CDR1 is MDHEN and CDR2 is SYDVKM. The CDR3 loop reads CASRPLAETYEQYF. The DNA for the CDR3 is TGTGCCAGCAGACCACTAGCGGAGACCTACGAGCAGTACTTC.

This chain connects TRBV25-1 to TRBJ2-5, with 10 bases identical to TRBD2. V lost 1 base, J lost 5 bases, and 4 bases stayed unmatched. CDR1 and CDR2 (germline): MGHDK, SYGVNS. The CDR3 has 15 amino acids. The CDR3 DNA reads TGTGCCAGCAGTGAATGGAGCGGGAGGGTCGAGACCCAGTACTTC. Protein product: CASSEWSGRVETQYF.

This clonotype occurred many times. This chain connects TRBV6-5 to TRBJ1-2; D is possibly TRBD1 (5 bases). CDR1 is MNHEY and CDR2 is SVGAGI in the germline V gene. V was cut by 5 bases and J by 4 bases, with 11 bases left in between. The CDR3 has 13 amino acids. Here the CDR3 reads CASSPRGRYGYTF. The CDR3 DNA sequence: TGTGCCAGCAGTCCCCGGGGCCGCTATGGCTACACCTTC.

The chain recombines TRBV28 with TRBJ1-5; TRBD1 is a possible D gene (6 bases). Trimming took off 7 bases at V and 0 bases at J, with 19 bases between the two ends. Germline lookup yields CDR1 MDHEN and CDR2 SYDVKM. This CDR3 is 17 amino acids long. CDR3 in DNA: TGTGCCAGCATCCTGGACAGACAAAGGAGTAGCAATCAGCCCCAGCATTTT. As protein: CASILDRQRSSNQPQHF.

This chain uses TRBV15 with TRBJ2-5; the D is unclear. Germline values: CDR1 LNHNV, CDR2 YYDKDF (reference sequence). V lost 4 bases, J lost 2 bases, and 14 bases lay in between. This CDR3 is 15 amino acids long. The CDR3 region is CATSISKGIQETQYF. The CDR3 DNA reads as TGTGCCACCAGCATATCAAAGGGAATACAAGAGACCCAGTACTTC.

To note about this clonotype: A much larger clonotype is one base distant, so this may be a read error. The V gene is TRBV12-3 or TRBV12-4, the J gene TRBJ2-6, with D hard to call. CDR3 length: 15 amino acids. V lost 1 base, J lost 2 bases, and 6 bases lay in between. DNA of the CDR3: TGTGCCAGCAGTTTAGGGGCCCCTGGGGCCAACGTCCTGACTTTC. Translating gives CASSLGAPGANVLTF.

This chain joins TRBV7-2 and TRBJ2-6; 9 positions match TRBD1. The CDR3 covers 17 residues. CDR1 is SGHTA and CDR2 is FQGNSA in the germline V gene. The V segment lost 5 bases and the J segment 3 bases; nucleotides outside the gene matches: 8. The CDR3 spells CASSPQTGGGGANVLTF. CDR3 DNA sequence: TGTGCCAGCAGCCCACAGACAGGGGGTGGTGGGGCCAACGTCCTGACTTTC.

The chain uses TRBV28 and TRBJ2-1; D is ambiguous. The DNA end lines up better with TRBJ2-7; the J call may be wrong. Germline V gives CDR1 MDHEN, CDR2 SYDVKM. The CDR3 is made up of 10 amino acids. For the CDR3, the DNA is TGTGCCAGCAACTTTAGGGAGCAGTACTTC. It encodes CASNFREQYF.

V gene TRBV3-1 combines with J gene TRBJ2-6; unclear D gene. The CDR3 covers 17 residues. V lost 4 bases and J 2 bases, leaving 15 bases between the germline ends. Germline V gives CDR1 LGHDT, CDR2 YNNKEL (reference sequence). The CDR3 loop reads CASSPFADTAGANVLTF. The CDR3 coding sequence is TGTGCCAGCAGCCCCTTTGCTGACACAGCTGGGGCCAACGTCCTGACTTTC.

This chain links TRBV12-3 or TRBV12-4 with TRBJ2-7, with D possibly called TRBD1 or TRBD2 (6 bases each). The CDR3 sequence is 16 residues long. Trimming left V 5 bases short and J 0 bases short, with 17 bases between. CDR3 loop: CASSPRGAGLSYEQYF. CDR3 DNA: TGTGCCAGCAGTCCCAGGGGCGCGGGGCTCTCCTACGAGCAGTACTTC.

This chain connects TRBV7-2 to TRBJ2-7; the D is unclear. V gave up 4 bases and J gave up 5 bases, with 12 bases separating them. The CDR3 is 13 residues long. Germline V gene sequence: CDR1 SGHTA, CDR2 FQGNSA. The CDR3 is CASSSPDVNEQYF. The CDR3 region has the DNA TGTGCCAGCAGCTCTCCGGACGTGAACGAGCAGTACTTC.

About this clonotype itself: A much larger clone sits a single nucleotide away, making a read error possible. The V call is TRBV7-2, the J call TRBJ1-2; a weak D match, TRBD1 (6 bases). The CDR3 covers 14 residues. CDR1 SGHTA and CDR2 FQGNSA come from the germline V gene. DNA of the CDR3: TGTGCCGGCAGCCCGGGACACGCGAACTATGGCTACACCTTC. It translates to CAGSPGHANYGYTF.

CDR3 nucleotides: TGTGCCAGCAGTGAAGGCAAGGAGCTCCTCTCTGGGGCCAACGTCCTGACTTTC. Translating it yields CASSEGKELLSGANVLTF. This chain links TRBV25-1 with TRBJ2-6, with D uncertain. The V end lost 2 bases, the J end lost 0 bases, and 14 bases lay between the germline ends. Germline CDR1 reads MGHDK; CDR2 reads SYGVNS. CDR3 length equals 18 residues.

The chain couples TRBV20-1 to TRBJ2-1, with TRBD2 matching over 16 bases. Looked up from germline, CDR1 is DFQATT and CDR2 is SNEGSKA (reference sequence). The J segment lost 9 bases and the V segment lost 1 base, leaving 9 bases of the junction unmatched. The CDR3 extends over 17 amino acids. The CDR3 coding sequence is TGCAGTGCTAGAGTCCCGGGACTAGCGGGAGGGCACAGTGAGCAGTTCTTC. Protein sequence: CSARVPGLAGGHSEQFF.

V gene TRBV7-2 combines with J gene TRBJ1-5; the D gene is possibly TRBD1 (5 bases). V gave up 5 bases and J gave up 7 bases, with 21 bases separating them. CDR3 length: 16 amino acids. Per the germline V gene, CDR1 is SGHTA and CDR2 is FQGNSA. The DNA for the CDR3 is TGTGCCAGCAGCCTCCAGGGCGGAGCGGGCCACCAGCCCCAGCATTTT. The encoded protein is CASSLQGGAGHQPQHF.

The CDR3 DNA reads as TGTGCCAGCAGTTTGGGGAGGTGGTATGGCTACACCTTC. Protein product: CASSLGRWYGYTF. The V gene is TRBV12-3 or TRBV12-4, the J gene TRBJ1-2; D is unclear. Trimming removed 3 bases at V and 5 bases at J, with 10 bases between. The CDR3 has 13 residues.

The chain links TRBV20-1 to TRBJ1-2, with 11 bases lining up with TRBD1. V lost 2 bases to trimming and J lost 11 bases; unmatched junction nucleotides: 7. The CDR3 spans 13 residues. CDR1 is DFQATT and CDR2 is SNEGSKA in the germline V gene (reference sequence). The chain's CDR3 is CSARNGTGGRYTF. CDR3 sequence (DNA): TGCAGTGCTAGAAACGGGACAGGGGGTAGATACACCTTC.

The rearrangement links TRBV29-1 to TRBJ2-7; 9 bases align to TRBD1. The germline V gene encodes CDR1 SQVTM and CDR2 ANQGSEA. V shed 6 bases, J shed 5 bases, and the junction held 20 bases outside the gene matches. This CDR3 region has 17 residues. CDR3 DNA sequence: TGCAGCGTACCCCGGGAGAGACAGGGGGTTTCTGGAGACGAGCAGTACTTC. Translated, it gives CSVPRERQGVSGDEQYF.

This clonotype was seen only once. The chain is built from TRBV7-2 and TRBJ2-7; D remains unclear. Germline CDR1 SGHTA, CDR2 FQGNSA. V shed 3 bases and J shed 2 bases, with 17 bases lying between them. The length of the CDR3 is 16 residues. For the CDR3, the DNA is TGTGCCAGCAGCTTCTTCCCTAATGGTCCTGCCTACGAGCAGTACTTC. It codes for CASSFFPNGPAYEQYF. Supplemented by reference TRBV7-2 and TRBJ2-7, the full variable domain reads GAGVSQSPSNKVTEKGKDVELRCDPISGHTALYWYRQSLGQGLEFLIYFQGNSAPDKSGLPSDRFSAERTGGSVSTLTIQRTQQEDSAVYLCASSFFPNGPAYEQYFGPGTRLTVT.

V usage is TRBV6-1 and J usage is TRBJ1-2; unclear D gene. V dropped 5 bases and J dropped 0 bases, with 13 bases sitting between them. The CDR3 consists of 15 residues. Looked up from germline, CDR1 is MNHNS and CDR2 is SASEGT. As DNA, the CDR3 is TGTGCCAGCAGTCAAACCCAGTTAGCTAACTATGGCTACACCTTC. Translated: CASSQTQLANYGYTF.

This chain connects TRBV29-1 to TRBJ2-1, with D uncertain. In germline, CDR1 is SQVTM, CDR2 ANQGSEA. V lost 6 bases and J 0 bases, leaving 12 bases between the germline ends. This CDR3 is 14 amino acids long. This CDR3 reads CSVLGASSYNEQFF. Here the CDR3 DNA reads TGCAGCGTATTAGGCGCGAGCTCCTACAATGAGCAGTTCTTC.

This chain links TRBV9 with TRBJ1-2, with D uncertain. The CDR3 extends over 14 amino acids. V gave up 4 bases and J gave up 6 bases, with 16 bases separating them. CDR1 is SGDLS, CDR2 YYNGEE, per germline. The CDR3 protein is CASSPDGSAHGYTF. CDR3 coding DNA: TGTGCCAGCAGCCCAGACGGATCTGCGCATGGCTACACCTTC.

This clonotype was detected only a few times. V gene TRBV7-9 combines with J gene TRBJ2-5; D not certain. The V end was cut by 5 bases, the J end by 11 bases, with 21 bases between. This CDR3 spans 14 amino acids. Germline assignment: CDR1 SEHNR and CDR2 FQNEAQ (reference sequence). In DNA form, the CDR3 reads TGTGCCAGCAGCCGCGTCCAAGCACGCGATGAGCAGTACTTC. Its translation: CASSRVQARDEQYF. Looking up the rest from reference TRBV7-9 and TRBJ2-5 gives the full variable domain: DTGVSQNPRHKITKRGQNVTFRCDPISEHNRLYWYRQTLGQGPEFLTYFQNEAQLEKSRLLSDRFSAERPKGSFSTLEIQRTEQGDSAMYLCASSRVQARDEQYFGPGTRLLVL.

This clonotype was picked up a small number of times. As DNA, the CDR3 is TGCGCCAGCAGCTTGGTGACTAGCGGGAGTGTAAACAATGAGCAGTTCTTC. Its protein is CASSLVTSGSVNNEQFF. J is TRBJ2-1 and V is TRBV5-1, with TRBD2 matching 12 bases. There are 17 residues in the CDR3. The V gene end was trimmed by 0 bases and the J gene end by 5 bases; junction bases not matched to a gene: 6. Per germline, CDR1 SGHRS and CDR2 YFSETQ.

The rearrangement links TRBV7-3 to TRBJ2-3, with D unresolved. Between the trimmed V and J ends, which lost 3 bases and 0 bases, there was a span of 7 bases. The CDR3 consists of 14 residues. In germline, CDR1 is SGHTA, CDR2 FQGTGA. CDR3 in DNA: TGTGCCAGCAGCTTGGGGAAAAGCACAGATACGCAGTATTTT. Translation: CASSLGKSTDTQYF.